This passage covers 12 T cell receptor beta chains from one sample sequenced in a study of cytomegalovirus exposure and HLA in healthy donors. Using immunoSEQ multiplex PCR, the repertoire was profiled, and TCRdb retains in-frame clones only, with some absent. The sample has 260,000 or so clones; just under 90% are singletons. Sequencing input: PBMCs. The receptors were gathered from a young man in good health and CMV-seronegative.

The chain couples TRBV27 to TRBJ2-7, with D possibly TRBD1 on 5 matching bases. The V end lost 5 bases, the J end lost 0 bases, and 14 bases lay between the germline ends. CDR1 MNHEY and CDR2 SMNVEV come from the germline V gene (reference sequence). This CDR3 has 15 residues. Written as DNA, the CDR3 is TGTGCCAGCAGTCCCTATGAGACAGTCTCCTACGAGCAGTACTTC. Amino acid sequence: CASSPYETVSYEQYF.

The chain joins TRBV27 to TRBJ1-1; 7 bases match TRBD1. V dropped 3 bases and J dropped 4; count of bases not matched to a gene: 8. The CDR3 extends over 15 amino acids. From germline, CDR1 is MNHEY and CDR2 SMNVEV (reference sequence). The CDR3 nucleotides read TGTGCCAGCAGTTTGACAGGGCTTATGGGCACTGAAGCTTTCTTT. The encoded protein is CASSLTGLMGTEAFF.

V usage is TRBV11-2 and J usage is TRBJ1-1; 8 bases map to TRBD1. Looked up from germline, CDR1 is SGHAT and CDR2 is FQNNGV. V gave up 5 bases and J gave up 11 bases; unmatched junction bases: 10. CDR3 size: 13 residues. The CDR3 DNA reads as TGTGCCAGCAGCCCGCAAATGACAGGGGTGGCTTTCTTT. Translation gives CASSPQMTGVAFF.

The chain combines TRBV6-4 with TRBJ2-3, with TRBD2 matching 12 bases. With V trimmed by 5 bases and J by 2 bases, 5 bases remained unmatched. Germline CDR1 reads MRHNA; CDR2 reads SNTAGT. There are 16 residues in the CDR3. The CDR3 nucleotides read TGTGCCAGCAGTCAGGGACTAGCGGGCTTCACAGATACGCAGTATTTT. Translated, it gives CASSQGLAGFTDTQYF.

The chain combines TRBV4-2 with TRBJ2-4, with D tentatively TRBD2 (5 bases). Germline CDR1 is LGHNA and CDR2 is YNFKEQ. The CDR3 length is 12 residues. Trimming stripped 0 bases from V and 10 bases from J, with 7 bases between. The CDR3 DNA sequence: TGTGCCAGCAGCCAAGAAAGGGAGATTCAGTACTTC. As protein: CASSQEREIQYF.

V gene TRBV7-2 combines with J gene TRBJ1-5; a weak D match, TRBD1 (6 bases). This CDR3 is 14 amino acids long. Germline assignment: CDR1 SGHTA and CDR2 FQGNSA. Trimming removed 4 bases at V and 3 bases at J, with 10 bases between. DNA of the CDR3: TGTGCCAGCAGCTCAGGACAGATCAATCAGCCCCAGCATTTT. The encoded protein is CASSSGQINQPQHF.

V usage is TRBV28 and J usage is TRBJ2-1; D uncertain. The CDR3 sequence is 12 residues long. Germline V gene lookup returns CDR1 MDHEN and CDR2 SYDVKM. Trimming took 7 bases from V and 8 from J, leaving 12 bases between them. CDR3 in amino acids: CASKTVVDEQFF. The CDR3 nucleotides read TGTGCCAGCAAAACAGTTGTCGATGAGCAGTTCTTC. Full variable domain (rest looked up from reference TRBV28 and TRBJ2-1): DVKVTQSSRYLVKRTGEKVFLECVQDMDHENMFWYRQDPGLGLRLIYFSYDVKMKEKGDIPEGYSVSREKKERFSLILESASTNQTSMYLCASKTVVDEQFFGPGTRLTVL.

The chain combines TRBV19 with TRBJ2-7, with TRBD1 matching 9 bases. Germline V CDR1 and CDR2: LNHDA, SQIVND (reference sequence). This CDR3 has 14 residues. V lost 5 bases to trimming and J lost 6 bases; unmatched junction nucleotides: 8. The CDR3 spells CASSLTETGGEQYF. DNA for the CDR3: TGTGCCAGTAGTCTGACAGAGACAGGGGGCGAGCAGTACTTC. The whole variable domain, filled in from reference TRBV19 and TRBJ2-7, reads DGGITQSPKYLFRKEGQNVTLSCEQNLNHDAMYWYRQDPGQGLRLIYYSQIVNDFQKGDIAEGYSVSREKKESFPLTVTSAQKNPTAFYLCASSLTETGGEQYFGPGTRLTVT.

The rearrangement joins TRBV28 to TRBJ2-2; 8 positions agree with TRBD1. The CDR3 has 18 residues. V shed 3 bases and J 0 bases; nucleotides not matched to a gene: 9. CDR1 and CDR2 from the germline V gene are MDHEN and SYDVKM. CDR3 loop: CASSFEGTGPANTGELFF. Written as DNA, the CDR3 is TGTGCCAGCAGTTTCGAGGGGACAGGCCCGGCGAACACCGGGGAGCTGTTTTTT.

The chain links TRBV27 to TRBJ2-5; 7 bases are shared with TRBD2. The CDR3 is 14 residues long. The V gene end was trimmed by 6 bases and the J gene end by 2 bases; junction bases not matched to a gene: 6. CDR1 and CDR2 from the germline V gene are MNHEY and SMNVEV (reference sequence). The CDR3 spells CASRGGVSQETQYF. For the CDR3, the DNA is TGTGCCAGCAGGGGGGGGGTGAGTCAAGAGACCCAGTACTTC.

The V call is TRBV27, the J call TRBJ2-1; D call uncertain. V lost 3 bases, J lost 1 base, and 16 bases lay in between. Germline V CDR1 and CDR2: MNHEY, SMNVEV (reference sequence). This CDR3 has 17 residues. CDR3 amino acids: CASSLVTTRPSYNEQFF. The CDR3 nucleotides read TGTGCCAGCAGTTTGGTAACTACCCGACCGTCCTACAATGAGCAGTTCTTC.

This rearrangement joins TRBV4-2 to TRBJ2-5; maybe TRBD2 (6 bases). This CDR3 has 15 amino acids. V dropped 4 bases and J dropped 4 bases, with 16 bases sitting between them. Per germline, CDR1 LGHNA and CDR2 YNFKEQ. DNA for the CDR3: TGTGCCAGCAGCCGCGGGGTCGGGGTAGGAGAGACCCAGTACTTC. This translates into CASSRGVGVGETQYF.